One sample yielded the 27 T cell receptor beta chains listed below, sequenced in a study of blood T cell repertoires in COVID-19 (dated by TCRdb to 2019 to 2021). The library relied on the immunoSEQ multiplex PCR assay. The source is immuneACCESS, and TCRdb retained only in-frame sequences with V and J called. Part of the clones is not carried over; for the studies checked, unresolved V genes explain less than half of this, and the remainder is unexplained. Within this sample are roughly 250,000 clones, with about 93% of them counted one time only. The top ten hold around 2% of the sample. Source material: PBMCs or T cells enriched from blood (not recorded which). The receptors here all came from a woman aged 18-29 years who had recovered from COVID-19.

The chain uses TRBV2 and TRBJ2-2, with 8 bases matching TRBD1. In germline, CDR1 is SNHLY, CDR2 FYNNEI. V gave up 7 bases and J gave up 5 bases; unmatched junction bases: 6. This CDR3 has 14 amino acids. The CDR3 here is CASNHRGETGELFF. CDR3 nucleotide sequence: TGTGCCAGCAACCACAGGGGGGAAACCGGGGAGCTGTTTTTT.

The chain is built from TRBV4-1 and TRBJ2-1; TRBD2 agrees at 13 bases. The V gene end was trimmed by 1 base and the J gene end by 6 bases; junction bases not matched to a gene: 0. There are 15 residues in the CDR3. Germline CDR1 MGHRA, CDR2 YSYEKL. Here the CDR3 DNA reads TGCGCCAGCAGCCAAGGACTAGCGGGAGGCAATGAGCAGTTCTTC. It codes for CASSQGLAGGNEQFF.

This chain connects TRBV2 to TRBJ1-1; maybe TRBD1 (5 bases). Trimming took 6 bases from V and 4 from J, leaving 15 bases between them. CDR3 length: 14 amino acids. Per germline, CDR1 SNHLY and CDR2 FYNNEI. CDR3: CASRRLGEGTEAFF. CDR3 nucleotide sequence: TGTGCCAGCAGACGATTAGGGGAGGGCACTGAAGCTTTCTTT.

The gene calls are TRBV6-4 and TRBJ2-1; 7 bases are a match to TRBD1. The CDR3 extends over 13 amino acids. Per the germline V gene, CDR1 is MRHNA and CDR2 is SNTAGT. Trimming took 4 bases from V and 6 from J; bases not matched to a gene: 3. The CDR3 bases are TGTGCCAGCAGTGCATCAGGGGGCAATGAGCAGTTCTTC. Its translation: CASSASGGNEQFF.

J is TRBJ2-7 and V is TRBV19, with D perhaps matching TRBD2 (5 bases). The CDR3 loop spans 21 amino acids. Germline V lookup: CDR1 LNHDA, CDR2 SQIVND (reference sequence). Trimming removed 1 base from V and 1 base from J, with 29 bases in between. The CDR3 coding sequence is TGTGCCAGTAGTATAGGATGGAGCGGATACTTGGACGGCCGACTTTCCTACGAGCAGTACTTC. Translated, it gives CASSIGWSGYLDGRLSYEQYF.

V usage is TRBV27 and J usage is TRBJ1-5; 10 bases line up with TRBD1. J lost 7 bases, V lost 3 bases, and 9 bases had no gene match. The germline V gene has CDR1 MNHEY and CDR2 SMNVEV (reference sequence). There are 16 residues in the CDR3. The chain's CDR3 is CASSFRRGQGGQPQHF. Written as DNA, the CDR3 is TGTGCCAGCAGTTTTCGCCGCGGACAGGGGGGACAGCCCCAGCATTTT.

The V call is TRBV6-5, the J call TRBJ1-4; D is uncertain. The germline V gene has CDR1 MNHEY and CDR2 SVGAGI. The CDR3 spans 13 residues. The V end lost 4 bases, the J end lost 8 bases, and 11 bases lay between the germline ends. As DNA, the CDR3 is TGTGCCAGCAGTTTAAATCTCCAGGAAAAACTGTTTTTT. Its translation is CASSLNLQEKLFF.

CDR3 nucleotides: TGCGCCAGCAGCTTGAATCGGGATAATGAGCAGTTCTTC. This gives the protein CASSLNRDNEQFF. The rearrangement uses TRBV5-1 and TRBJ2-1, with a possible D match to TRBD2 (5 bases). CDR1 is SGHRS and CDR2 is YFSETQ in the germline V gene. This CDR3 comprises 13 residues. With 1 base removed from V and 7 bases from J, the gap between germline ends came to 9 bases.

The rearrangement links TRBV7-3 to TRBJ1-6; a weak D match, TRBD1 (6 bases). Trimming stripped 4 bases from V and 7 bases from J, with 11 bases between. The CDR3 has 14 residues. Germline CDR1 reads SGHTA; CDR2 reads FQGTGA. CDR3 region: CASSSGAENSPLHF. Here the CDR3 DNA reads TGTGCCAGCAGCTCAGGGGCAGAGAATTCACCCCTCCACTTT.

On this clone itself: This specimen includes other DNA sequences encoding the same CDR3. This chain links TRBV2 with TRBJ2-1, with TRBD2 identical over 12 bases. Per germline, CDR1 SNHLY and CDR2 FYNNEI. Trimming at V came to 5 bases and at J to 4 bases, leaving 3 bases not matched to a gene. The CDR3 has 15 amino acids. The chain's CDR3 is CASSSGTSGYNEQFF. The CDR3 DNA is TGTGCCAGCAGTTCCGGGACTAGCGGGTACAATGAGCAGTTCTTC.

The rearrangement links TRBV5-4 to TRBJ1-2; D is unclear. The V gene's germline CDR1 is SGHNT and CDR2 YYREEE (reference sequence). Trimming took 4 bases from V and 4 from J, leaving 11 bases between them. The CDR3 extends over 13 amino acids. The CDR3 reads CASSLTNSYGYTF. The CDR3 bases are TGTGCCAGCAGCCTAACCAACAGCTATGGCTACACCTTC.

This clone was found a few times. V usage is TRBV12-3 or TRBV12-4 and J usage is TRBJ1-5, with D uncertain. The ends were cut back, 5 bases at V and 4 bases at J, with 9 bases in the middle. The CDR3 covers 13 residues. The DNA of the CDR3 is TGTGCCAGCAGTCCCCGTAGAAATCAGCCCCAGCATTTT. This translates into CASSPRRNQPQHF.

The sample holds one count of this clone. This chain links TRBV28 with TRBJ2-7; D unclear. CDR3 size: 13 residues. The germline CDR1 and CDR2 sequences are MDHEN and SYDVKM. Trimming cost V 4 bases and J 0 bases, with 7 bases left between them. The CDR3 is CASSSYSSYEQYF. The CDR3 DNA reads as TGTGCCAGCAGTTCTTACAGCTCCTACGAGCAGTACTTC.

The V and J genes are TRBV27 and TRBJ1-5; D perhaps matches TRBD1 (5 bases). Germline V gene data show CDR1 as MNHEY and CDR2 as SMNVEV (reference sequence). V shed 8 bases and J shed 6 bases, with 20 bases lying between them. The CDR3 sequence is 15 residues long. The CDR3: CASRPAGPGSQPQHF. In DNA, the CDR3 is TGTGCCAGCCGCCCCGCGGGGCCAGGGAGTCAGCCCCAGCATTTT.

Written as DNA, the CDR3 is TGTGCCAGCAGCCAACGACAGGGCCTTACTAATGAAAAACTGTTTTTT. Translation: CASSQRQGLTNEKLFF. V usage is TRBV3-1 (or the pseudogene TRBV3-2) and J usage is TRBJ1-4; 7 bases are shared with TRBD1. The germline CDR1 and CDR2 sequences are LGHDT and YNNKEL (reference sequence). V lost 2 bases to trimming and J lost 2 bases; unmatched junction nucleotides: 5. The CDR3 extends over 16 amino acids.

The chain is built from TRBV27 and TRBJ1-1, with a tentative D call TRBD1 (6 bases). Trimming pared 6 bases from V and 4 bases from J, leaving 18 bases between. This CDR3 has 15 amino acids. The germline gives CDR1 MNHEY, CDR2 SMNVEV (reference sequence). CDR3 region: CASRNTPTGTTEAFF. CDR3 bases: TGTGCCAGCAGAAACACCCCGACAGGTACCACTGAAGCTTTCTTT.

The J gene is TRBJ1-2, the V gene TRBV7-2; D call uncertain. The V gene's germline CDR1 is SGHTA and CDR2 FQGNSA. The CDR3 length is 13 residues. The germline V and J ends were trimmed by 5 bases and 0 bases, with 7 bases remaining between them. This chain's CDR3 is CASSRLANYGYTF. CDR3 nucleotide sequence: TGTGCCAGCAGCCGTTTAGCTAACTATGGCTACACCTTC.

CDR3 in amino acids: CASSSGAGGPSDTQYF. The DNA for the CDR3 is TGTGCCAGTTCCTCGGGGGCGGGAGGGCCATCCGATACGCAGTATTTT. V usage is TRBV19 and J usage is TRBJ2-3, with 9 bases that match TRBD2. The V gene's germline CDR1 is LNHDA and CDR2 SQIVND (reference sequence). Trimming cost V 8 bases and J 6 bases; bases outside gene matches: 15. The CDR3 length is 16 residues.

CDR3 protein: CASSLKDTKSSYNSPLHF. The CDR3 nucleotides read TGCGCCAGCAGCTTGAAGGACACCAAGAGCTCCTATAATTCACCCCTCCACTTT. The chain couples TRBV5-1 to TRBJ1-6; weak D call: TRBD1 (5 bases). Trimming shortened V by 1 base and J by 0 bases, and 14 bases separated the two germline ends. The germline CDR1 and CDR2 sequences are SGHRS and YFSETQ. CDR3 length: 18 amino acids.

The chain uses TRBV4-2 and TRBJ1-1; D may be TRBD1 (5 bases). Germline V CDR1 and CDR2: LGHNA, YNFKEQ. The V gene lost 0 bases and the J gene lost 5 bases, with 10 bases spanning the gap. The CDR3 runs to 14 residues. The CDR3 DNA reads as TGTGCCAGCAGCCAAGACTTCAGGGTTACTGAAGCTTTCTTT. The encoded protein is CASSQDFRVTEAFF.

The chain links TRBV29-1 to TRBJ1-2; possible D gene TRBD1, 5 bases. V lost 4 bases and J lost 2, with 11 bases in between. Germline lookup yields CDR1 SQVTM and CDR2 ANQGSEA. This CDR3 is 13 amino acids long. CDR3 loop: CSVVDGGNYGYTF. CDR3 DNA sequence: TGCAGCGTTGTGGACGGGGGGAACTATGGCTACACCTTC.

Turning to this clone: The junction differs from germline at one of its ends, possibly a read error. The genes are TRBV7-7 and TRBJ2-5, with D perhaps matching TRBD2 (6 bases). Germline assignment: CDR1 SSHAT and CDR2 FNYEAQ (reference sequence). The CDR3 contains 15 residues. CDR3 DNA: TGTGCTAGCAGCTTAGGCGGGACCCGCCAAGAGACCCAGTACTTC. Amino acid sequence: CASSLGGTRQETQYF.

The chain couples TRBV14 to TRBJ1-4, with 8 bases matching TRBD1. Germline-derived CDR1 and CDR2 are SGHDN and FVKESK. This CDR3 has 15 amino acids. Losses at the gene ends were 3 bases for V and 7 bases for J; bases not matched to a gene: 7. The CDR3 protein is CASSQAGGGGEKLFF. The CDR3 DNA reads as TGTGCCAGCAGCCAGGCAGGGGGCGGAGGTGAAAAACTGTTTTTT.

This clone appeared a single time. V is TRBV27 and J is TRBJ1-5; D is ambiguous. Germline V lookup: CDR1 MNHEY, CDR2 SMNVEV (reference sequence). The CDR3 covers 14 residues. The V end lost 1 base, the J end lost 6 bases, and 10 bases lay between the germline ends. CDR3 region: CASSLWAAGQPQHF. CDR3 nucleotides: TGTGCCAGCAGTTTATGGGCAGCTGGTCAGCCCCAGCATTTT.

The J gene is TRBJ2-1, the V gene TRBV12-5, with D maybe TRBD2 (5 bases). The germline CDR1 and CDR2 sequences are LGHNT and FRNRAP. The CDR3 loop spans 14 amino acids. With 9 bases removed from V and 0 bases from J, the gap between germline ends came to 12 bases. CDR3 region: CASCREYSYNEQFF. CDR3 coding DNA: TGTGCTAGCTGTAGGGAGTACTCCTACAATGAGCAGTTCTTC.

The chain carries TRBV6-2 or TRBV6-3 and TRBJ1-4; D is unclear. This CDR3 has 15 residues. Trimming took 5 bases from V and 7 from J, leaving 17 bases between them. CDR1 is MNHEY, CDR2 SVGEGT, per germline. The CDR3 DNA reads TGTGCCAGCAGTCGCCGACCGGAGGTCGGTGAAAAACTGTTTTTT. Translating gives CASSRRPEVGEKLFF.

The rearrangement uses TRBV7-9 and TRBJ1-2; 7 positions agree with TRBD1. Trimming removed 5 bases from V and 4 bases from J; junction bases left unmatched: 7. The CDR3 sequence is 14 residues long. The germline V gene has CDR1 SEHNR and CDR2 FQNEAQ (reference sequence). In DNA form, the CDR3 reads TGTGCCAGCAGCGGACAGGATTTGGGCTATGGCTACACCTTC. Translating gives CASSGQDLGYGYTF. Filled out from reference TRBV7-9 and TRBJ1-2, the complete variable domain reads DTGVSQNPRHKITKRGQNVTFRCDPISEHNRLYWYRQTLGQGPEFLTYFQNEAQLEKSRLLSDRFSAERPKGSFSTLEIQRTEQGDSAMYLCASSGQDLGYGYTFGSGTRLTVV.